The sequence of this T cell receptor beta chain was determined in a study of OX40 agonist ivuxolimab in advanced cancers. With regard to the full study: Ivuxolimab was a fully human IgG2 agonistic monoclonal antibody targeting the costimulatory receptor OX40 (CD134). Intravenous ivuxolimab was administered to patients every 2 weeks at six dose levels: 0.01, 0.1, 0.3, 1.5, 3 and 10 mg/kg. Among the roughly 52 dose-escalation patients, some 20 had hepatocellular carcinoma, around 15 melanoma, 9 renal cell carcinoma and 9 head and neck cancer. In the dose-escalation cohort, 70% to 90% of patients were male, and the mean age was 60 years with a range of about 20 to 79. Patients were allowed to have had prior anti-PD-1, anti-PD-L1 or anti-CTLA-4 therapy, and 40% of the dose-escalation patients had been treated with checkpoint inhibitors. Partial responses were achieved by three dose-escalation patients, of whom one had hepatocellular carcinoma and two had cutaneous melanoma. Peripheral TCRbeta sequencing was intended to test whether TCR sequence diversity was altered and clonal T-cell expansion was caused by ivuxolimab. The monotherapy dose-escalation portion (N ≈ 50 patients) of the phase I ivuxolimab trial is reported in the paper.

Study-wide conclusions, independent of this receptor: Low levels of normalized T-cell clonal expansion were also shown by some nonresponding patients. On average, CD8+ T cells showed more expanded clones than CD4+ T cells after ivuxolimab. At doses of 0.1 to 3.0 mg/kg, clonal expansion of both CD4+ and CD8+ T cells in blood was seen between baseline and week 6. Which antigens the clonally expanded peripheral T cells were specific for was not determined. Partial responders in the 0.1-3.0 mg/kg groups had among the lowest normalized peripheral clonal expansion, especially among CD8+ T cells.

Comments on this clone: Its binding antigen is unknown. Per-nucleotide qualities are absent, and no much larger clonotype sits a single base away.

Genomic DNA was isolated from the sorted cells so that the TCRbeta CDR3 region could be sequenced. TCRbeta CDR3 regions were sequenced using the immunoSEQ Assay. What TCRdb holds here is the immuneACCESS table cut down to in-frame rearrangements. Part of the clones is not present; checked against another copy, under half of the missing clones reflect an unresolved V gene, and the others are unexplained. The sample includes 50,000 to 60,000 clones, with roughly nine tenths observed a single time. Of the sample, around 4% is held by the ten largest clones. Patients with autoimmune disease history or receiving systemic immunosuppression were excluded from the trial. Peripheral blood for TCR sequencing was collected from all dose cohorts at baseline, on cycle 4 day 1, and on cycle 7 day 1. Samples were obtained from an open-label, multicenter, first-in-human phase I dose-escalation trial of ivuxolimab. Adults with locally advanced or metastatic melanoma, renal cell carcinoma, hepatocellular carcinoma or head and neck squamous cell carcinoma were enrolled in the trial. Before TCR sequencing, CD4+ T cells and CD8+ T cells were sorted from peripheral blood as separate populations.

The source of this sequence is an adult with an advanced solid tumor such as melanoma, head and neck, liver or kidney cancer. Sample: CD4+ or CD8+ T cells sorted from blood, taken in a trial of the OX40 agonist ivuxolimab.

The CDR3 region reads CASSQAPGQGIGYTF. Read as DNA, the sequence is TGCGCCAGCAGCCAAGCCCCGGGACAGGGGATTGGGTACACCTTC. This sequence uses TRBV4-1 and TRBJ1-2, and 10 bases in between align with TRBD1. V and J are trimmed by 1 base and 11 bases, and the gene matches miss 10 bases of the junction. The CDR3 spans 15 residues, from the cysteine through the phenylalanine. The CDR3 DNA has 45 bases and is translated from base 1. For CDR1 and CDR2, the germline V gene lists MGHRA and YSYEKL.